This T cell receptor (beta chain) was retrieved from a study of spatial heterogeneity in lung cancer. Time point indicated: sample taken at primary tumor resection. Whole RNA, isolated from tumor, nontumor lung or frozen PBMC, was sequenced without prior sorting. MiXCR, run by TCRdb on the 5' RACE reads, gives a single entry per CDR3 protein. Of tens of thousands of distinct CDR3 sequences in the sample, 7.5% to 8% were seen once. CDR1 is SGHTA and CDR2 is FQGNSA in the germline V gene. V lost 1 base and J 5 bases, leaving 12 bases between the germline ends. The CDR3 has 16 amino acids. This clonotype was detected many times.

J is TRBJ1-6 and V is TRBV7-2; unclear D gene. Sample: PBMCs, taken at surgery. The clonotype originates from a male donor with early-stage non-small cell lung cancer. CDR3 nucleotide sequence: TGTGCCAGCAGCTTAGATCTAGCAGCAAATAATTCACCCCTCCACTTT. Amino acid sequence: CASSLDLAANNSPLHF.